The TCR beta chain described here comes from a study of CD8 T cells in Susac syndrome. The control participants were healthy donors, and these controls were matched with respect to both age and sex. Reverse transcription of roughly 0.5 to 1 ug RNA was performed with random hexamers. TCRdb redid the calling of the immunoSEQ multiplex PCR reads with MiXCR, one entry per CDR3 protein. The sample has roughly 150,000 distinct CDR3 sequences, about 90% seen once. CDR3 size: 12 residues. Trimming left V 1 base short and J 8 bases short, with 6 bases between. CDR1 and CDR2 from the germline V gene are LGHDT and YNNKEL (reference sequence).

This receptor was obtained from a human donor in good health. V is TRBV3-1 and J is TRBJ2-1, with D unresolved. The sequenced material came from CD4+ T cells from PBMCs. This CDR3 is CASSQVADEQFF. The CDR3 coding sequence is TGTGCCAGCAGCCAAGTCGCGGATGAGCAGTTCTTC.